The source of this TCR beta chain is a study of regulatory T cells in long-lasting Graves disease. CDR1 and CDR2 from the germline V gene are DFQATT and SNEGSKA (reference sequence). V was clipped by 5 bases and J by 8 bases; unmatched bases: 6. The CDR3 spans 13 residues. CDR3 regions were amplified by Arm-PCR using iRepertoire HTBI primers to build TCR beta libraries. TCRdb reanalysed the multiplex PCR reads using MiXCR and keeps one entry per CDR3 protein. Of 500,000 or so distinct CDR3 sequences in the sample, about 16% were seen once. As for time point: newly diagnosed GD, antithyroid drugs for less than 3 months. From PBMCs, RNA was extracted and then used to make the TCR library. This clonotype was observed many times. Separately, the same data were catalogued under a study of T cells in Graves' hyperthyroidism and ophthalmopathy. That work states: Diagnosis rested on symptoms, serum thyroxine and TRAb, thyroid ultrasound, and orbital computed tomography. The HTBI primer set served for first-round RT-PCR of the TCR CDR3.

V usage is TRBV20-1 and J usage is TRBJ1-4; 9 positions agree with TRBD1. The clonotype comes from a woman in her forties or fifties with Graves disease. Source: peripheral blood mononuclear cells (PBMCs), taken at new diagnosis, from a patient treated with antithyroid drugs. CDR3 sequence: CSAYRGQEEKLFF. In DNA form, the CDR3 reads TGCAGTGCTTACAGGGGGCAAGAGGAAAAACTGTTTTTT.